This T cell receptor beta chain was identified in a study of CD8 T cells in Susac syndrome. Whole-study results and caveats: The CD4+ T cell repertoires in Susac syndrome did not show any clonal expansion. TCR sequencing and HLA analysis covered a relatively small number of individuals.

Of note for this clonotype: Its antigen is currently unknown.

The sequenced target, TCR beta, came from blood CD8+ and CD4+ T cells. The CDR3 runs to 14 residues. V trimming: 3 bases; J trimming: 4 bases; junction bases outside the gene matches: 5. Germline CDR1 and CDR2: SEHNR and FQNEAQ (reference sequence). With random hexamers, reverse transcription was performed on about 0.45 to 1 ug of RNA. TCRdb itself ran the immunoSEQ multiplex PCR reads through MiXCR, one entry per CDR3 protein. Among about 180,000 distinct CDR3 sequences, approximately 94% were seen once, and the ten largest hold 0.095% to 0.13%. This TCR was sampled from a human donor with Susac syndrome. The specimen sequenced was CD4+ T cells from PBMCs. The chain has TRBV7-9 and TRBJ2-5; 7 bases are shared with TRBD1. As DNA, the CDR3 is TGTGCCAGCAGCTTTACAGGGGCTCGAGAGACCCAGTACTTC. Its protein is CASSFTGARETQYF.